Shown below are 29 T cell receptor beta chains from a single sample sequenced in a study of vaccination effects on CD4 cells after COVID-19 (dated by TCRdb to between 2020 and 2023). Library construction relied on the immunoSEQ multiplex PCR assay. This immuneACCESS table, as held by TCRdb, lists in-frame sequences with V and J called but not all clones. Of the missing ones, under half trace to an unresolved V gene in checked studies; the others have no known cause. This sample is represented by 13,000 or so clones; around 73% of them were singletons. The ten largest make up around 33% of the sample. The antigens of these receptors remain unknown. To identify antigen-specific CD4+ T cell clonotypes by their expansion, the ViraFEST assay first stimulated PBMC with viral peptide pools and then applied TCR sequencing. After about 10 days of culture, CD4+ T cells were isolated with the EasySep CD4+ T cell isolation kit. Convalescent patients had PCR-confirmed SARS-CoV-2 infection between March and December 2020, before Alpha, Beta and Delta variants emerged in the United States. Two doses of either the BNT162b2 or the mRNA-1273 mRNA SARS-CoV-2 vaccine were administered to participants.

The sequencing used CD4+ T cells from PBMCs cultured with HCoV-NL63 spike peptides, collected after COVID-19 vaccination. According to the study, the label for this sample's cell subset or site signals: HCoV-NL63 spike overlapping peptide pool stimulation. The source is a human donor who had a prior SARS-CoV-2 infection.

V gene TRBV4-3 combines with J gene TRBJ2-2; the D gene is possibly TRBD2 (6 bases). The V end lost 0 bases, the J end lost 2 bases, and 16 bases lay between the germline ends. This CDR3 comprises 18 residues. In germline, CDR1 is LGHNA, CDR2 YSLEER. This chain's CDR3 is CASSQEVVAAINTGELFF. The CDR3 DNA is TGCGCCAGCAGCCAAGAAGTAGTAGCGGCGATAAACACCGGGGAGCTGTTTTTT.

The genes are TRBV27 and TRBJ2-1; TRBD1 is a possible D gene (6 bases). The CDR3 is 15 residues long. Germline values: CDR1 MNHEY, CDR2 SMNVEV (reference sequence). Trimming shortened V by 3 bases and J by 9 bases, and 18 bases separated the two germline ends. In DNA form, the CDR3 reads TGTGCCAGCAGTTTCCTTGGAAACAGGGTTGTTGAGCAGTTCTTC. This gives the protein CASSFLGNRVVEQFF.

This clone was seen a handful of times. The chain recombines TRBV11-1 with TRBJ2-7; TRBD1 or TRBD2 may be the D gene (6 bases each). The V end lost 3 bases, the J end lost 0 bases, and 15 bases lay between the germline ends. This CDR3 has 16 amino acids. Germline lookup yields CDR1 SGHAT and CDR2 FQDESV (reference sequence). The CDR3 nucleotides are TGTGCCAGCAGCTTGGCGGGACAAGGATTCTCCTACGAGCAGTACTTC. Translating gives CASSLAGQGFSYEQYF.

This clone was seen a handful of times. V is TRBV4-3 and J is TRBJ2-1; D might be TRBD2 (5 bases). With 4 bases removed from V and 7 bases from J, the gap between germline ends came to 11 bases. Germline V CDR1 and CDR2: LGHNA, YSLEER. The CDR3 is 13 residues long. CDR3 sequence: CASSPLLENEQFF. CDR3 nucleotides: TGCGCCAGCAGCCCCCTACTAGAAAATGAGCAGTTCTTC.

This clone was seen a few times. The chain joins TRBV19 to TRBJ1-2; D unresolved. Germline V CDR1 and CDR2: LNHDA, SQIVND (reference sequence). There are 14 residues in the CDR3. V lost 8 bases and J 0 bases, leaving 13 bases between the germline ends. The CDR3 reads CASQSGRANYGYTF. The CDR3 DNA sequence: TGTGCCAGTCAGAGCGGAAGGGCTAACTATGGCTACACCTTC.

J is TRBJ1-2 and V is TRBV4-1; D unclear. The CDR3 has 13 residues. Germline V gene lookup returns CDR1 MGHRA and CDR2 YSYEKL. With 5 bases removed from V and 2 bases from J, the gap between germline ends came to 9 bases. The CDR3 is CASSGSGNYGYTF. In DNA, the CDR3 is TGCGCCAGCAGCGGGTCTGGGAACTATGGCTACACCTTC.

DNA for the CDR3: TGTGCCAGCAGCTTATTGCCTCCCGATCGGGACAAAGCTTTCTTT. Residues: CASSLLPPDRDKAFF. The chain joins TRBV11-2 to TRBJ1-1; TRBD1 is a possible D gene (6 bases). CDR3 length: 15 residues. Trimming stripped 2 bases from V and 9 bases from J, with 19 bases between. Looked up from germline, CDR1 is SGHAT and CDR2 is FQNNGV.

The chain uses TRBV6-2 or TRBV6-3 and TRBJ1-6, with D unresolved. Germline assignment: CDR1 MNHEY and CDR2 SVGEGT. Deletions cut 2 bases from V and 3 bases from J, with 20 bases between. This CDR3 spans 19 amino acids. CDR3 in DNA: TGTGCCAGCAGTTACCGACCGGAAAACGATTTCTACTATAATTCACCCCTCCACTTT. This codes for CASSYRPENDFYYNSPLHF.

This clone has a handful of counts. This chain uses TRBV21-1 with TRBJ1-1; TRBD1 reflects the table's D call only, with no check against the DNA. TRBV21-1 is deemed a pseudogene. The CDR3 length is 12 residues. CDR3 in amino acids: CASSKQNTEAFF. For the CDR3, the DNA is TGTGCCAGCAGCAAACAGAACACTGAAGCTTTCTTT.

The rearrangement links TRBV25-1 to TRBJ1-2, with 8 bases fitting TRBD1. J lost 10 bases, V lost 6 bases, and 10 bases had no gene match. This CDR3 region has 13 residues. Germline V gene lookup returns CDR1 MGHDK and CDR2 SYGVNS. The CDR3 here is CASSIIGQGPYTF. As DNA, the CDR3 is TGTGCCAGCAGCATCATCGGACAGGGACCCTACACCTTC.

In this sample, this clone turned up a few times. The CDR3 here is CATSDLGGSPTGELFF. The CDR3 coding sequence is TGTGCCACCAGTGATTTAGGCGGGAGTCCCACCGGGGAGCTGTTTTTT. The chain recombines TRBV24-1 with TRBJ2-2; 7 bases line up with TRBD2. The CDR3 has 16 amino acids. Germline CDR1 KGHDR, CDR2 SFDVKD. The V segment lost 1 base and the J segment 4 bases; nucleotides outside the gene matches: 5.

J is TRBJ2-1 and V is TRBV2; D call uncertain. V shed 7 bases and J shed 3 bases, with 13 bases lying between them. The germline V gene encodes CDR1 SNHLY and CDR2 FYNNEI. The CDR3 loop spans 14 amino acids. CDR3 nucleotide sequence: TGTGCCAGCAACCCCCGTGGGTACTACAATGAGCAGTTCTTC. Translated: CASNPRGYYNEQFF.

This chain links TRBV11-3 with TRBJ2-1; TRBD2 matches 7 bases. V was pared by 2 bases and J by 15 bases, with 7 bases of the junction left unmatched. The germline gives CDR1 SGHNT, CDR2 YENEEA. This CDR3 has 12 residues. In nucleotides, the CDR3 is TGTGCCAGCAGCTTAAATCGAGCGGGACGGTTCTTC. It is translated as CASSLNRAGRFF.

The gene calls are TRBV4-1 and TRBJ1-1; TRBD1 might be the D (5 bases). Germline assignment: CDR1 MGHRA and CDR2 YSYEKL. V was trimmed by 6 bases and J by 0 bases, leaving 14 bases between them. The CDR3 has 15 amino acids. The CDR3 DNA reads TGCGCCAGCAGATTAAGGGGCCGACTGAACACTGAAGCTTTCTTT. Its protein is CASRLRGRLNTEAFF.

This clone was counted only a few times. This chain uses TRBV7-9 with TRBJ2-2; 8 positions agree with TRBD1. This CDR3 comprises 15 residues. The germline gives CDR1 SEHNR, CDR2 FQNEAQ (reference sequence). V shed 7 bases and J 0 bases; nucleotides not matched to a gene: 4. In DNA form, the CDR3 reads TGTGCCAGCACCGGACAGGGATCGAACACCGGGGAGCTGTTTTTT. Translation gives CASTGQGSNTGELFF.

This clone was picked up one time. The chain recombines TRBV6-5 with TRBJ2-1; 9 bases are a match to TRBD2. The V segment lost 6 bases and the J segment 8 bases; nucleotides outside the gene matches: 11. Germline V lookup: CDR1 MNHEY, CDR2 SVGAGI. CDR3 length: 15 residues. The CDR3 sequence is CASRVTSGSGDEQFF. CDR3 DNA sequence: TGTGCCAGCAGAGTTACTAGCGGGTCCGGCGATGAGCAGTTCTTC.

This chain connects TRBV18 to TRBJ2-2, with D uncertain. Trimming removed 3 bases from V and 5 bases from J, with 7 bases in between. CDR3 size: 13 residues. Germline values: CDR1 KGHSH, CDR2 LQKENI. The CDR3 region is CASSPLRTGELFF. The CDR3 DNA reads as TGTGCCAGCTCACCCCTACGAACCGGGGAGCTGTTTTTT.

This chain uses TRBV5-5 with TRBJ1-2; 7 nucleotides align to TRBD1. The CDR3 has 12 amino acids. The junction had 5 bases not matched to a gene; V was cut back by 7 bases and J by 5 bases. Looked up from germline, CDR1 is SGHKS and CDR2 is YYEKEE (reference sequence). The CDR3 here is CASQGQRYGYTF. The CDR3 DNA follows: TGTGCCAGCCAGGGACAGAGATATGGCTACACCTTC.

J is TRBJ2-1 and V is TRBV19; D ambiguous. Trimming removed 8 bases at V and 0 bases at J, with 8 bases between. Germline CDR1 reads LNHDA; CDR2 reads SQIVND (reference sequence). There are 13 residues in the CDR3. The CDR3 here is CASGPNSYNEQFF. The CDR3 DNA reads as TGTGCCAGTGGGCCCAACTCCTACAATGAGCAGTTCTTC.

This rearrangement joins TRBV7-3 to TRBJ2-1, with 8 bases identical to TRBD2. With V trimmed by 2 bases and J by 8 bases, 8 bases remained unmatched. This CDR3 comprises 15 residues. Germline CDR1 is SGHTA and CDR2 is FQGTGA. CDR3 loop: CASSLGSGIGDEQFF. In nucleotides, the CDR3 is TGTGCCAGCAGCTTAGGTAGCGGGATTGGAGATGAGCAGTTCTTC.

The chain couples TRBV7-2 to TRBJ2-7, with D possibly TRBD1 on 6 matching bases. The V end was cut by 5 bases, the J end by 5 bases, with 28 bases between. Germline CDR1 and CDR2: SGHTA and FQGNSA. The length of the CDR3 is 18 residues. The chain's CDR3 is CASSPQPSTGALPHEQYF. CDR3 DNA sequence: TGTGCCAGCAGCCCACAACCGTCGACAGGCGCGCTTCCCCACGAGCAGTACTTC.

The chain employs TRBV11-2 and TRBJ2-1; the match to TRBD2 covers 11 bases. The trim removed 8 bases at V and 4 bases at J, leaving 4 bases unmatched. Per the germline V gene, CDR1 is SGHAT and CDR2 is FQNNGV. The CDR3 runs to 14 residues. The DNA of the CDR3 is TGTGCCAGCGGGGGGACTAGCGGTTACAATGAGCAGTTCTTC. Translating it yields CASGGTSGYNEQFF.

This clone was counted only a few times. The chain links TRBV5-6 to TRBJ2-1; tentative D call: TRBD2 (6 bases). V lost 0 bases, J lost 0 bases, and 10 bases lay in between. The CDR3 totals 16 residues. Germline CDR1 is SGHDT and CDR2 is YYEEEE. CDR3 sequence reads: CASSLDRGSSYNEQFF. Written as DNA, the CDR3 is TGTGCCAGCAGCTTGGATCGGGGGAGCTCCTACAATGAGCAGTTCTTC.

The chain recombines TRBV5-1 with TRBJ1-1, with 9 positions matching TRBD1. Germline CDR1 SGHRS, CDR2 YFSETQ. J was trimmed by 1 base and V by 4 bases; bases with no gene match: 5. This CDR3 is 15 amino acids long. CDR3 coding DNA: TGCGCCAGCAGCCGGCTGACAGGGGGGAACACTGAAGCTTTCTTT. Translation: CASSRLTGGNTEAFF.

V is TRBV5-6 and J is TRBJ2-3, with 9 positions matching TRBD2. The CDR3 runs 19 residues. CDR1 is SGHDT, CDR2 YYEEEE, per germline. The trim removed 1 base at V and 1 base at J, leaving 13 bases unmatched. CDR3 in amino acids: CASSLRLVAGDVGTDTQYF. The CDR3 DNA is TGTGCCAGCAGCTTGCGTTTAGTAGCGGGAGATGTTGGCACAGATACGCAGTATTTT.

This clone was detected only a few times. One end of the junction does not line up with germline, which may come from a read error. The genes are TRBV7-7 and TRBJ2-2; D might be TRBD1 (6 bases). The length of the CDR3 is 15 residues. Germline CDR1 is SSHAT and CDR2 is FNYEAQ (reference sequence). The CDR3 sequence is CASRLETGDTGELFF. CDR3 DNA sequence: TGTGCTAGCAGGTTGGAGACAGGAGACACCGGGGAGCTGTTTTTT. The full variable domain, its missing parts supplied by reference TRBV7-7 and TRBJ2-2, is GAGVSQSPRYKVTKRGQDVTLRCDPISSHATLYWYQQALGQGPEFLTYFNYEAQPDKSGLPSDRFSAERPEGSISTLTIQRTEQRDSAMYRCASRLETGDTGELFFGEGSRLTVL.

This clone was seen a handful of times. This chain links TRBV7-2 with TRBJ1-5, with D possibly TRBD1 on 5 matching bases. The CDR3 sequence is 15 residues long. Germline V gene lookup returns CDR1 SGHTA and CDR2 FQGNSA. Deletions cut 1 base from V and 5 bases from J, with 12 bases between. In DNA, the CDR3 is TGTGCCAGCAGCTTAGGAGCGGGGGAATATCAGCCCCAGCATTTT. It encodes CASSLGAGEYQPQHF.

The chain combines TRBV18 with TRBJ2-1, with D possibly TRBD1 on 6 matching bases. The V end lost 5 bases, the J end lost 7 bases, and 21 bases lay between the germline ends. The CDR3 has 16 residues. From germline, CDR1 is KGHSH and CDR2 LQKENI. The CDR3 coding sequence is TGTGCCAGCTCATCCATAGTGGGGGCGCTGGGGAATGAGCAGTTCTTC. Its protein is CASSSIVGALGNEQFF.

The chain uses TRBV11-3 and TRBJ2-7; the match to TRBD1 covers 7 bases. Germline loops: CDR1 SGHNT, CDR2 YENEEA. The ends lost 5 bases at V and 4 bases at J; junction bases unmatched: 11. The CDR3 sequence is 15 residues long. CDR3 nucleotides: TGTGCCAGCAGCGATATATCCCAGGGGGTATACGAGCAGTACTTC. This encodes CASSDISQGVYEQYF.